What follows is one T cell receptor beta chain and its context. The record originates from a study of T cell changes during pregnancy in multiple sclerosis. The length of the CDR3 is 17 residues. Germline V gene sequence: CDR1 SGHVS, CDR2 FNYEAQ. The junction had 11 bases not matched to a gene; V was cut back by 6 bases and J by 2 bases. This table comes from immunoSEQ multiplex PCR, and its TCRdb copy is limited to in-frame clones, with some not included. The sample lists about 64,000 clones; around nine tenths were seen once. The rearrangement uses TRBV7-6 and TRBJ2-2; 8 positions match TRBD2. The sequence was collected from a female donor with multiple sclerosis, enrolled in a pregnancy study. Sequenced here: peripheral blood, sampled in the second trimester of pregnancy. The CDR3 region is CASRNPQREFNTGELFF. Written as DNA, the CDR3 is TGTGCCAGCAGAAACCCCCAGCGGGAGTTCAACACCGGGGAGCTGTTTTTT.